The clone carrying this T cell receptor beta chain was found a few times. As yet, its antigen is unknown. The CDR3 runs 15 residues. The V segment lost 3 bases and the J segment 10 bases; nucleotides outside the gene matches: 10. Germline assignment: CDR1 MNHNS and CDR2 SASEGT. This entry is derived from a study of T-cell memory formation after mild COVID-19. 5'RACE, which relied on constant-segment primers, yielded TCR alpha and TCR beta cDNA libraries carrying sample barcodes and UMIs. TCRdb analysed the 5' RACE reads with MiXCR anew, one entry per CDR3 protein. The sample holds some 68,000 distinct CDR3 sequences, over 15% seen once. Points from the study as a whole: The finding that pre-infection memory included some responding clones suggested that cross-reactive memory joined.

The rearrangement uses TRBV6-1 and TRBJ2-1; TRBD2 aligns across 9 bases. The sample comprised PBMCs or a T cell subset sorted from them (not recorded which). This clonotype was sampled from an adult woman who had mild COVID-19 (a few samples of this study predate the infection). Cell type and time point are not known. The CDR3 nucleotides read TGTGCCAGCAGTGAGATGGGACTAGCCTTCGGGGAGCAGTTCTTC. It yields the protein CASSEMGLAFGEQFF.